The clone carrying this TCR beta chain was observed a few times. Antigen specificity is unknown. This specimen belongs to a study of vaccination effects on CD4 cells after COVID-19. On the study more broadly: Samples that were drawn after vaccination came a median of 72 days after the second dose.

The CDR3 consists of 13 residues. Germline lookup yields CDR1 MDHEN and CDR2 SYDVKM. With 5 bases clipped from V and 7 bases from J, the junction kept 7 bases outside the gene matches. The study's findings and limits: Only 1 of 255 vaccine-induced clones from healthy vaccinees cross-reacted with common cold coronaviruses.

The method was immunoSEQ multiplex PCR; TCRdb's version includes in-frame clones alone and lacks a portion of them. The repertoire holds tens of thousands of clones, with 55% to 85% as singletons. ViraFEST expansion of antigen-specific CD4+ T cells with viral peptide pools preceded sequencing. Scientists isolated CD4+ T cells after an approximately 10-day culture period ended. Each person got two doses of an mRNA SARS-CoV-2 vaccine, BNT162b2 or mRNA-1273. The vaccine recipients had no prior SARS-CoV-2 infection, with negative nucleocapsid antibodies. IL-2 at about 10 IU/ml and peptides at 10 ug/ml were added to cultured PBMC, around 1.9 million per well.

The genes are TRBV28 and TRBJ2-7, with TRBD1 matching over 8 bases. The sequence came from a human donor who received a COVID-19 vaccine. This material consisted of CD4+ T cells from PBMCs cultured with HCoV-229E spike peptides, taken after COVID-19 vaccination. Here the CDR3 DNA reads TGTGCCAGCAGTAATACAGGGGGGTGGGAGCAGTACGTC. It yields the protein CASSNTGGWEQYV.